Following are 4 T cell receptor beta chains from one sample sequenced in a study of blood T cell repertoires in COVID-19. Clones were sequenced by immunoSEQ multiplex PCR, and TCRdb holds only the in-frame ones, with some missing. The sample has 240,000 or so clones, roughly 90% seen once. Sequencing was carried out using peripheral blood. These receptors were collected from a man in his sixties with acute or convalescent COVID-19.

The chain is built from TRBV7-2 and TRBJ1-2; D gene ambiguous. V was cut by 1 base and J by 4 bases, with 7 bases left in between. There are 13 residues in the CDR3. From germline, CDR1 is SGHTA and CDR2 FQGNSA. The CDR3 region has the DNA TGTGCCAGCAGCTTAGACGGTCCCTATGGCTACACCTTC. It is translated as CASSLDGPYGYTF.

The chain is built from TRBV4-3 and TRBJ1-5, with D maybe TRBD1 (6 bases). Germline V gene lookup returns CDR1 LGHNA and CDR2 YSLEER. V was clipped by 0 bases and J by 6 bases, with 12 bases between them. The CDR3 contains 15 residues. The CDR3 DNA reads as TGCGCCAGCAGCCAAGATCTGGGGGCAAGTCAGCCCCAGCATTTT. Protein: CASSQDLGASQPQHF.

V is TRBV27 and J is TRBJ2-1, with 10 bases lining up with TRBD2. This CDR3 has 17 residues. In germline, CDR1 is MNHEY, CDR2 SMNVEV (reference sequence). After removal of 5 bases from V and 1 base from J, the junction contained 8 bases not matched to a gene. The CDR3 DNA is TGTGCCAGCAGTCCAAACCTAGCGGGAGTGTCCTACAATGAGCAGTTCTTC. This gives the protein CASSPNLAGVSYNEQFF.

This chain links TRBV5-1 with TRBJ1-4; 8 bases match TRBD1. V lost 3 bases and J lost 4; bases outside the gene matches: 5. CDR1 and CDR2 from the germline V gene are SGHRS and YFSETQ. The CDR3 totals 15 residues. This CDR3 is CASSSLTGVNEKLFF. CDR3 sequence (DNA): TGCGCCAGCAGCTCATTGACAGGGGTTAATGAAAAACTGTTTTTT.